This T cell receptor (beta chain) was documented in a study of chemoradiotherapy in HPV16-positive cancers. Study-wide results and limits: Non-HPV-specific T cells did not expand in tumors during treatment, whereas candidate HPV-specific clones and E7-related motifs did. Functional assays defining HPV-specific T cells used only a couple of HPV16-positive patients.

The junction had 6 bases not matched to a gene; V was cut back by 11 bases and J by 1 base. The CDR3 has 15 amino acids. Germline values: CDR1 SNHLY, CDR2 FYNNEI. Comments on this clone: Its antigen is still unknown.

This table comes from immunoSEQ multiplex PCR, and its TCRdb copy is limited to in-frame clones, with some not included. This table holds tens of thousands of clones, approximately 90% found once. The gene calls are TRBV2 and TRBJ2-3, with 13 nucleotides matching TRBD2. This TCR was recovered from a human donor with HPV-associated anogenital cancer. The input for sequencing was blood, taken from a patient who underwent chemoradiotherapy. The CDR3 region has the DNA TGTGCCCAGCAAGGACTAGCGGGGGGCACAGATACGCAGTATTTT. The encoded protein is CAQQGLAGGTDTQYF.